The clone carrying this T cell receptor (beta chain) has a handful of counts. The sample originates from a study of tumour-infiltrating T cells in Burkitt lymphoma. For the study at large: Overall and progression-free survival were predicted by productive clonality.

Generated by immunoSEQ multiplex PCR, the TCRdb table keeps only in-frame clones and is missing some. The sample yields about 5,600 clones, about a sixth seen once. The clonotype comes from a human donor with diffuse large B-cell lymphoma. Sequencing input: tumor tissue.

CDR3 nucleotide sequence: TGTGCCAGCAGTGAAAGGTACGAGCAGTACTTC. Protein: CASSERYEQYF. J is TRBJ2-7 and V is TRBV6-1; no definite D call. The CDR3 sequence is 11 residues long. CDR1 MNHNS and CDR2 SASEGT come from the germline V gene. Trimming stripped 2 bases from V and 4 bases from J, with 3 bases between.